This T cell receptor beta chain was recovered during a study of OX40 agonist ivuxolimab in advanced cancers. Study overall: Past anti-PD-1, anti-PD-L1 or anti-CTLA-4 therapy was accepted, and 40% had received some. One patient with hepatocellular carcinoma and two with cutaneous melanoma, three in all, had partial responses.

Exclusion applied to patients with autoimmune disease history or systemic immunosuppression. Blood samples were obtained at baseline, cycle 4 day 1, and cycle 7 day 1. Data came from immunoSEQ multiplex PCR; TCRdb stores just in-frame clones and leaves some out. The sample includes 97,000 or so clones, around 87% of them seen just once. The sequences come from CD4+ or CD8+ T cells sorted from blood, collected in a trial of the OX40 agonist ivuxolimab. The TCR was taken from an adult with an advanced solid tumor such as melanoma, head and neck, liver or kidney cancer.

The CDR3 nucleotides are TGTGCCAGCAGTGAGGGACTTGGCCTCCTGACTTTC. Protein: CASSEGLGLLTF. The chain links TRBV6-1 to TRBJ2-6; D possibly corresponds to TRBD2 (6 bases). This CDR3 spans 12 amino acids. Germline CDR1 is MNHNS and CDR2 is SASEGT. V lost 3 bases and J lost 14, with 11 bases in between.